The source of this T cell receptor beta chain is a study of blood T cell repertoires in COVID-19. V lost 6 bases and J 7 bases, leaving 9 bases between the germline ends. Germline lookup yields CDR1 MNHEY and CDR2 SMNVEV (reference sequence). The CDR3 is made up of 11 amino acids. Original methodology: From reference gene primer amplification, estimates of nucleated cell counts were derived. Profiling relied on immunoSEQ multiplex PCR, and the TCRdb table lists in-frame clones only, not all of them. For V, J and clone size, that table is used; D and trimming come from the DNA. The table shows more than 85,000 clones, with roughly 82% occurring only once.

The sample taken for sequencing was peripheral blood. The sequence came from an elderly man with acute or convalescent COVID-19. The chain is built from TRBV27 and TRBJ1-2; D unclear. This CDR3 is CASRAASGYTF. DNA of the CDR3: TGTGCCAGCAGAGCAGCTAGTGGCTACACCTTC.